This is a list of T cell receptor beta chains from one sample in a study of T-cell memory formation after mild COVID-19. TCRdb fed the 5' RACE reads into MiXCR, producing one record per CDR3 protein. The data hold around 440,000 distinct CDR3 sequences, with roughly 18% observed a single time. The source material was PBMCs or a T cell subset sorted from them (not recorded which). The receptors come from an adult woman who had mild COVID-19 (a few samples of this study predate the infection). Cell type and time point are not known. Each CDR3 is given with its conserved first and last residue. D genes are given only for firm matches. Clone size is stated in some rows and not others, as once, few, many or a class when expanded.

V gene	D gene	clone size	J gene	CDR3 protein	CDR3 DNA
TRBV27	NA	few	TRBJ2-7	CASSLWGEPYYEQYF	TGTGCCAGCAGTTTATGGGGGGAGCCCTACTACGAGCAGTACTTC
TRBV29-1	NA	NA	TRBJ2-3	CSASWGQGDTQYF	TGCAGCGCCTCGTGGGGGCAAGGAGATACGCAGTATTTT
TRBV20-1	NA	few	TRBJ2-3	CSARDNGGTSTDTQYF	TGCAGTGCTAGAGATAATGGCGGGACTAGCACAGATACGCAGTATTTT
TRBV10-3	NA	once	TRBJ2-1	CAIMKAQGNEQFF	TGTGCCATCATGAAGGCCCAGGGGAATGAGCAGTTCTTC
TRBV20-1	TRBD1	many	TRBJ2-6	CSARGQGPLSGANVLTF	TGCAGTGCTAGAGGACAGGGCCCACTCTCCGGGGCCAACGTCCTGACTTTC
TRBV4-2	NA	NA	TRBJ1-5	CASSQDLWKPQHF	TGTGCCAGCAGCCAAGACCTTTGGAAGCCCCAGCATTTT
TRBV15	NA	few	TRBJ1-2	CATSRGWDHGTF	TGTGCCACCAGCAGAGGGTGGGATCACGGCACCTTC
TRBV11-2	TRBD2	NA	TRBJ2-7	CASSLEAAGASYEQYF	TGTGCCAGCAGCTTAGAGGCAGCGGGGGCCTCCTACGAGCAGTACTTC
TRBV28	NA	NA	TRBJ2-1	CASSPSPHYNEQFF	TGTGCCAGCAGTCCTTCGCCGCATTACAATGAGCAGTTCTTC
TRBV19	TRBD2	NA	TRBJ2-3	CASSLPPASGSPDTQYF	TGTGCCAGTAGTTTACCCCCGGCTAGCGGGTCCCCAGATACGCAGTATTTT
TRBV2	NA	few	TRBJ2-3	CASTLVLTDTQYF	TGTGCCAGCACCCTGGTCCTAACAGATACGCAGTATTTT
TRBV5-1	TRBD1	few	TRBJ2-5	CASSLWPTGDQETQYF	TGCGCCAGCAGCTTGTGGCCCACAGGGGACCAAGAGACCCAGTACTTC
TRBV7-9	NA	NA	TRBJ2-1	CASSPGHLEQFF	TGTGCCAGCAGCCCGGGACATCTCGAGCAGTTCTTC
TRBV4-2	NA	few	TRBJ1-1	CASSPETGGTEAFF	TGTGCCAGCAGCCCCGAGACCGGCGGCACTGAAGCTTTCTTT
TRBV10-3	TRBD1	NA	TRBJ2-1	CAIHSFGQGALNNEQFF	TGTGCCATCCATTCATTCGGACAGGGGGCTCTAAACAATGAGCAGTTCTTC
TRBV7-2	TRBD2	NA	TRBJ2-3	CASSLTTGLAGTDTQYF	TGTGCCAGCAGTCTTACCACGGGACTAGCGGGGACAGATACGCAGTATTTT
TRBV7-2	NA	few	TRBJ2-3	CASSKSRGRTDTQYF	TGTGCCAGCAGCAAGAGTCGCGGACGCACAGATACGCAGTATTTT
TRBV20-1	NA	few	TRBJ1-1	CSASPGAGETEAFF	TGCAGTGCTAGCCCAGGGGCAGGGGAGACTGAAGCTTTCTTT
TRBV12-3/TRBV12-4	NA	few	TRBJ1-2	CASRRDVQGSNYGYTF	TGTGCCAGCAGACGGGACGTCCAGGGGTCTAACTATGGCTACACCTTC
TRBV20-1	TRBD2	NA	TRBJ2-1	CSAPRTSGIWGNEQFF	TGCAGTGCCCCCCGGACTAGCGGGATCTGGGGCAATGAGCAGTTCTTC
TRBV20-1	NA	NA	TRBJ2-2	CSARQPDNTGELFF	TGCAGTGCTAGACAGCCTGACAACACCGGGGAGCTGTTTTTT
TRBV9	NA	NA	TRBJ2-3	CASSAGGGPTDTQYF	TGTGCCAGCAGCGCCGGAGGGGGACCCACAGATACGCAGTATTTT
TRBV25-1	NA	NA	TRBJ2-3	CASSVSLEGGSDTQYF	TGTGCCAGCAGTGTCTCCTTGGAAGGCGGGTCAGATACGCAGTATTTT
TRBV6-1	TRBD1	few	TRBJ1-1	CASSLGQGYVGYTEAFF	TGTGCCAGCAGTTTAGGACAGGGCTATGTCGGGTACACTGAAGCTTTCTTT
TRBV24-1	TRBD1	NA	TRBJ2-5	CATSDHRTGRGQETQYF	TGTGCCACCAGTGATCATCGCACGGGCAGGGGGCAGGAGACCCAGTACTTC
TRBV12-3/TRBV12-4	NA	NA	TRBJ1-1	CASSPDQGSRMNTEAFF	TGTGCCAGCAGCCCTGATCAGGGATCGCGGATGAACACTGAAGCTTTCTTT
TRBV30	TRBD1	NA	TRBJ1-2	CAWCAGGYDGYTF	TGTGCCTGGTGTGCAGGGGGCTACGATGGCTACACCTTC
TRBV30	NA	NA	TRBJ2-2	CAWSRPGTGELFF	TGTGCCTGGAGTCGCCCGGGGACCGGGGAGCTGTTTTTT
TRBV7-9	NA	NA	TRBJ2-1	CASRRLLGYNEQFF	TGTGCCAGCAGGCGGTTATTAGGATACAATGAGCAGTTCTTC
TRBV12-3/TRBV12-4	NA	NA	TRBJ2-7	CASSRTRRSYEQYF	TGTGCCAGCAGTCGGACACGGAGGTCCTACGAGCAGTACTTC
TRBV20-1	TRBD2	few	TRBJ2-1	CSASPGGSYNEQFF	TGCAGTGCTAGTCCGGGGGGGAGCTACAATGAGCAGTTCTTC
TRBV7-3	TRBD2	many	TRBJ2-1	CASSLGTSGGYNEQFF	TGTGCCAGCAGCCTGGGGACTAGCGGGGGGTACAATGAGCAGTTCTTC
TRBV3-1	NA	few	TRBJ1-5	CASSPLQDNQPQHF	TGTGCCAGCAGCCCCCTACAGGACAATCAGCCCCAGCATTTT
TRBV7-9	NA	NA	TRBJ2-2	CASRQNTGELFF	TGTGCCAGCAGGCAGAACACCGGGGAGCTGTTTTTT
TRBV5-5	TRBD2	NA	TRBJ2-3	CASSRIPSGGAGDTQYF	TGTGCCAGCAGCCGGATCCCTAGCGGGGGGGCAGGAGATACGCAGTATTTT
TRBV7-6	TRBD2	few	TRBJ2-3	CASSLRLAGERVYF	TGTGCCAGCAGCTTAAGGCTAGCGGGAGAGCGTGTGTATTTT
TRBV6-2/TRBV6-3	NA	few	TRBJ2-2	CASTTMGNTGELFF	TGTGCCAGCACGACTATGGGTAACACCGGGGAGCTGTTTTTT
TRBV6-5	TRBD1	NA	TRBJ1-1	CASSVRVLRDSGGGTEAFF	TGTGCCAGCAGCGTCCGCGTGCTCCGGGACAGCGGAGGTGGCACTGAAGCTTTCTTT
TRBV9	TRBD1	NA	TRBJ1-1	CASSVTQGADTEAFF	TGTGCCAGCAGCGTAACACAGGGGGCCGATACTGAAGCTTTCTTT
TRBV18	NA	NA	TRBJ1-1	CASSPRQIPNMNTEAFF	TGTGCCAGCTCACCGCGGCAGATCCCGAACATGAACACTGAAGCTTTCTTT
TRBV6-5	NA	NA	TRBJ2-3	CASKSGGTDTQYF	TGTGCCAGCAAATCGGGGGGCACAGATACGCAGTATTTT
TRBV20-1	TRBD2	NA	TRBJ2-3	CSAGGGTDTQYF	TGCAGTGCGGGGGGGGGCACAGATACGCAGTATTTT
TRBV4-3	TRBD2	many	TRBJ2-1	CASSQEPSGSSYNEQFF	TGCGCCAGCAGCCAAGAACCCAGCGGGAGTTCCTACAATGAGCAGTTCTTC